These 31 T cell receptor beta chains share one sample of origin, sequenced in a study of T cell repertoires in cytomegalovirus infection. TCRdb ran MiXCR on the reads and lists one entry per CDR3 protein. The repertoire holds about 180,000 distinct CDR3 sequences, 17% seen once, with approximately 26% in the top ten. Sequencing input: CD8+ T cells from PBMCs. Receptor source: a human donor in good health (CMV status not recorded). Some clones in this sample may be carry-over from other donors' samples.

This clonotype was counted a few times. A much larger clonotype is one base distant, so this may be a read error. The V and J genes are TRBV7-9 and TRBJ2-5; no definite D call. Per germline, CDR1 SEHNR and CDR2 FQNEAQ (reference sequence). V gave up 5 bases and J gave up 5 bases, with 12 bases separating them. This CDR3 comprises 13 residues. The CDR3 is CASSRAWGETQYF. CDR3 nucleotides: TGTGCCAGCAGCAGAGCCTGGGGTGAGACCCAGTACTTC.

The table lists this clonotype with a few counts. The chain is built from TRBV7-9 and TRBJ1-1, with 10 bases matching TRBD1. CDR1 and CDR2 from the germline V gene are SEHNR and FQNEAQ (reference sequence). The CDR3 length is 15 residues. With 5 bases clipped from V and 4 bases from J, the junction kept 7 bases outside the gene matches. The DNA for the CDR3 is TGTGCCAGCAGCGGGGACAGGGGAAGATTCACTGAAGCTTTCTTT. It specifies CASSGDRGRFTEAFF.

Only a few counts were recorded for this clonotype. The chain has TRBV12-3 or TRBV12-4 and TRBJ2-7; 9 nucleotides agree with TRBD1. The V segment lost 6 bases and the J segment 3 bases; nucleotides outside the gene matches: 9. This CDR3 spans 15 amino acids. The CDR3 here is CASRLGQGEFYEQYF. In nucleotides, the CDR3 is TGTGCCAGCAGACTGGGACAGGGTGAGTTCTACGAGCAGTACTTC.

V usage is TRBV5-1 and J usage is TRBJ2-1; D remains unclear. The V and J ends lost 7 bases and 14 bases respectively, with 13 bases between them. The CDR3 loop spans 10 amino acids. Germline-derived CDR1 and CDR2 are SGHRS and YFSETQ. The CDR3 DNA is TGCGCCAGCCGAGGCCCCGAGGAGTTCTTC. Translation: CASRGPEEFF.

The rearrangement links TRBV6-2 or TRBV6-3 to TRBJ2-1; D may match TRBD1 or TRBD2 (7 bases each). This CDR3 is built from 17 residues. The germline V gene encodes CDR1 MNHEY and CDR2 SVGEGT. V was pared by 4 bases and J by 3 bases, with 19 bases between. The CDR3 bases are TGTGCCAGCAGTTCCTTTCGACAGGGAGGGGGCTACAATGAGCAGTTCTTC. Translating it yields CASSSFRQGGGYNEQFF.

This clonotype was observed a few times. This chain links TRBV6-6 with TRBJ2-2, with a tentative D call TRBD2 (6 bases). The CDR3 loop spans 13 amino acids. Between the trimmed V and J ends, which lost 5 bases and 4 bases, there was a span of 8 bases. Germline V gene sequence: CDR1 MNHNY, CDR2 SVGAGI (reference sequence). In DNA, the CDR3 is TGTGCCAGCAGTCGGGAGTCCACCGGGGAGCTGTTTTTT. Its protein is CASSRESTGELFF.

About this clonotype itself: A much larger clone sits a single nucleotide away, making a read error possible. The gene calls are TRBV7-2 and TRBJ1-2, with D unclear. Trimming took 5 bases from V and 4 from J, leaving 8 bases between them. The germline gives CDR1 SGHTA, CDR2 FQGNSA. This CDR3 has 12 amino acids. CDR3 region: CASSERSYGYTF. CDR3 bases: TGTGCCAGCAGCGAAAGGAGCTATGGCTACACCTTC.

In its sample, this clonotype was seen a few times. The chain employs TRBV6-5 and TRBJ2-1; TRBD2 aligns across 11 bases. The CDR3 sequence is 15 residues long. The germline V gene encodes CDR1 MNHEY and CDR2 SVGAGI. The V segment lost 6 bases and the J segment 4 bases; nucleotides outside the gene matches: 5. This CDR3 reads CASSRGLAGYNEQFF. CDR3 DNA sequence: TGTGCCAGCAGCCGCGGACTAGCGGGTTACAATGAGCAGTTCTTC.

The sample holds a few counts of this clonotype. J is TRBJ1-2 and V is TRBV28; no reliable D call. Germline lookup yields CDR1 MDHEN and CDR2 SYDVKM. There are 16 residues in the CDR3. V was cut by 2 bases and J by 1 base, with 14 bases left in between. This CDR3 is CASSLNIGSLNYGYTF. CDR3 nucleotides: TGTGCCAGCAGTTTAAATATCGGCAGCCTTAACTATGGCTACACCTTC.

This sequence joins TRBV6-5 and TRBJ1-5; weak D call: TRBD1 (5 bases). CDR1 and CDR2 from the germline V gene are MNHEY and SVGAGI. V gave up 0 bases and J gave up 9 bases, with 15 bases separating them. This CDR3 contains 15 residues. The CDR3 sequence is CASSYSPQGASPQHF. CDR3 sequence (DNA): TGTGCCAGCAGTTACTCCCCGCAGGGTGCATCGCCCCAGCATTTT.

This chain links TRBV3-1 with TRBJ2-5, with 8 nucleotides matching TRBD2. CDR1 and CDR2 from the germline V gene are LGHDT and YNNKEL (reference sequence). This CDR3 region has 17 residues. After removal of 0 bases from V and 4 bases from J, the junction contained 10 bases not matched to a gene. The chain's CDR3 is CASSQEYSGIDRETQYF. The DNA of the CDR3 is TGTGCCAGCAGCCAAGAGTATAGCGGGATCGACCGAGAGACCCAGTACTTC.

The chain uses TRBV10-3 and TRBJ2-7; no definite D call. CDR1 is ENHRY, CDR2 SYGVKD, per germline. Trimming removed 8 bases from V and 3 bases from J, with 14 bases in between. The CDR3 runs 13 residues. The CDR3 is CAIGLGPGYEQYF. The CDR3, as DNA: TGTGCCATCGGTCTTGGACCGGGCTACGAGCAGTACTTC.

The gene calls are TRBV6-1 and TRBJ2-5; a weak D match, TRBD2 (5 bases). Deletions cut 0 bases from V and 4 bases from J, with 15 bases between. CDR3 size: 16 residues. Germline V gives CDR1 MNHNS, CDR2 SASEGT. CDR3 coding DNA: TGTGCCAGCAGTGAAGCTAGACTACCTCGCCCAGAGACCCAGTACTTC. It translates to CASSEARLPRPETQYF.

The DNA of the CDR3 is TGTGCCAGCAGCGAAACAGGGGTGGGCACTGAAGCTTTCTTT. It is translated as CASSETGVGTEAFF. V and J are TRBV7-2 and TRBJ1-1, with 7 bases lining up with TRBD1. Germline CDR1 reads SGHTA; CDR2 reads FQGNSA. The V gene end was trimmed by 5 bases and the J gene end by 4 bases; junction bases not matched to a gene: 7. The CDR3 runs to 14 residues.

Comment on this clonotype: The junction does not match germline at one end; this may be a read error. The V gene is TRBV19, the J gene TRBJ1-1; a weak D match, TRBD1 (6 bases). CDR1 and CDR2 (germline): LNHDA, SQIVND (reference sequence). This CDR3 spans 14 amino acids. This chain's CDR3 is CVSITGTWNTEAFF. DNA for the CDR3: TGTGTCAGTATCACAGGGACGTGGAACACTGAAGCTTTCTTT.

The table lists this clonotype with a few counts. DNA of the CDR3: TGTGCCAGCAGGGGCTACGAGCAGTACTTC. It translates to CASRGYEQYF. V gene TRBV6-2 or TRBV6-3 combines with J gene TRBJ2-7, with D hard to call. Germline V CDR1 and CDR2: MNHEY, SVGEGT. The CDR3 consists of 10 residues. Trimming cost V 6 bases and J 3 bases, with 3 bases left between them.

V and J are TRBV7-6 and TRBJ2-2; D unresolved. Trimming shortened V by 1 base and J by 0 bases, and 18 bases separated the two germline ends. Germline V gene lookup returns CDR1 SGHVS and CDR2 FNYEAQ. This CDR3 comprises 19 residues. For the CDR3, the DNA is TGTGCCAGCAGCTTAGGATACAGAACCGGAAAACCGAACACCGGGGAGCTGTTTTTT. Its protein is CASSLGYRTGKPNTGELFF.

V is TRBV7-2 and J is TRBJ2-1; the match to TRBD2 covers 11 bases. The germline gives CDR1 SGHTA, CDR2 FQGNSA. V was clipped by 2 bases and J by 4 bases; unmatched bases: 16. The CDR3 has 20 amino acids. This CDR3 reads CASSLLSTSGGHNPYNEQFF. CDR3 sequence (DNA): TGTGCCAGCAGCTTATTATCAACTAGCGGGGGACACAATCCTTACAATGAGCAGTTCTTC.

The chain combines TRBV12-3 or TRBV12-4 with TRBJ1-1; D remains unclear. This CDR3 spans 15 amino acids. Trimming took off 3 bases at V and 1 base at J, with 12 bases between the two ends. In DNA form, the CDR3 reads TGTGCCAGCAGTTTGATAGGCTCGTCGAACACTGAAGCTTTCTTT. It translates to CASSLIGSSNTEAFF.

This clonotype has a handful of counts. V is TRBV7-9 and J is TRBJ1-1; D is undetermined. This CDR3 contains 14 residues. The V gene's germline CDR1 is SEHNR and CDR2 FQNEAQ (reference sequence). The V end lost 3 bases, the J end lost 6 bases, and 14 bases lay between the germline ends. The CDR3 loop is CASSFGKRLAEAFF. CDR3 nucleotides: TGTGCCAGCAGCTTTGGGAAACGTCTCGCTGAAGCTTTCTTT.

V and J are TRBV18 and TRBJ2-1, with D tentatively TRBD1 (6 bases). The CDR3 runs 14 residues. Germline V CDR1 and CDR2: KGHSH, LQKENI. Trimming took off 3 bases at V and 2 bases at J, with 8 bases between the two ends. CDR3 loop: CASSPWDTYNEQFF. The CDR3 DNA reads TGTGCCAGCTCACCCTGGGACACCTACAATGAGCAGTTCTTC.

This clonotype occurred a few times. The rearrangement links TRBV6-6 to TRBJ2-7; 10 bases align to TRBD1. Germline V gene data show CDR1 as MNHNY and CDR2 as SVGAGI (reference sequence). V lost 3 bases, J lost 3 bases, and 11 bases stayed unmatched. This CDR3 comprises 17 residues. CDR3 amino acids: CASSYPGGTGDLYEQYF. The CDR3 region has the DNA TGTGCCAGCAGTTATCCCGGAGGGACAGGGGATCTCTACGAGCAGTACTTC.

This chain connects TRBV6-6 to TRBJ2-3; 13 positions agree with TRBD2. Trimming cost V 4 bases and J 5 bases; bases outside gene matches: 9. The germline V gene has CDR1 MNHNY and CDR2 SVGAGI (reference sequence). This CDR3 comprises 17 residues. The CDR3 loop reads CASSFSPLAGGLDTQYF. In DNA, the CDR3 is TGTGCCAGCAGTTTTTCCCCACTAGCGGGGGGGCTAGATACGCAGTATTTT.

The chain combines TRBV28 with TRBJ2-6; D is unclear. In germline, CDR1 is MDHEN, CDR2 SYDVKM. V lost 5 bases and J lost 0, with 11 bases in between. There are 16 residues in the CDR3. As DNA, the CDR3 is TGTGCCAGCAGTCGACTTAAGGACTCTGGGGCCAACGTCCTGACTTTC. This gives the protein CASSRLKDSGANVLTF.

There are a few counts of this clonotype. The chain uses TRBV2 and TRBJ2-7; D is possibly TRBD1 (5 bases). Trimming cost V 3 bases and J 2 bases, with 20 bases left between them. The germline V gene encodes CDR1 SNHLY and CDR2 FYNNEI. The CDR3 sequence is 17 residues long. The DNA for the CDR3 is TGTGCCAGCAGTGAGTCCATCCCCTGGGGCAGAACCTACGAGCAGTACTTC. Encoded protein: CASSESIPWGRTYEQYF. The full variable domain, in which reference TRBV2 and TRBJ2-7 provide the parts outside the CDR3, is EPEVTQTPSHQVTQMGQEVILRCVPISNHLYFYWYRQILGQKVEFLVSFYNNEISEKSEIFDDQFSVERPDGSNFTLKIRSTKLEDSAMYFCASSESIPWGRTYEQYFGPGTRLTVT.

The table lists this clonotype with a few counts. This rearrangement joins TRBV7-9 to TRBJ1-1; the D is unclear. Germline values: CDR1 SEHNR, CDR2 FQNEAQ (reference sequence). V lost 6 bases to trimming and J lost 4 bases, with 21 bases between them. The CDR3 contains 16 residues. CDR3 nucleotides: TGTGCCAGCAGGCCCACCGTGGGCCCGCTGTCCACTGAAGCTTTCTTT. This codes for CASRPTVGPLSTEAFF.

The rearrangement links TRBV18 to TRBJ2-7, with 7 bases identical to TRBD2. The germline gives CDR1 KGHSH, CDR2 LQKENI. This CDR3 has 15 amino acids. V was clipped by 2 bases and J by 3 bases; unmatched bases: 7. The CDR3 spells CASSPNLAANYEQYF. The CDR3 DNA reads as TGTGCCAGCTCACCAAACCTAGCGGCAAACTACGAGCAGTACTTC.

J is TRBJ1-2 and V is TRBV7-3; the D gene is possibly TRBD1 (5 bases). Germline V lookup: CDR1 SGHTA, CDR2 FQGTGA. The CDR3 is made up of 13 amino acids. Trimming cost V 5 bases and J 8 bases, with 15 bases left between them. The CDR3, as DNA: TGTGCCAGCAGCCCCGGGACGGGCCTAGGCTACACCTTC. Its translation is CASSPGTGLGYTF.

This chain links TRBV6-2 or TRBV6-3 with TRBJ2-1; D not certain. Per germline, CDR1 MNHEY and CDR2 SVGEGT. This CDR3 contains 12 residues. The V end was cut by 6 bases, the J end by 5 bases, with 8 bases between. This chain's CDR3 is CASRGSHNEQFF. The CDR3 nucleotides are TGTGCCAGCAGGGGTTCTCACAATGAGCAGTTCTTC.

Ten or more counts support this clonotype. CDR3 bases: TGTGCCAGCAGGTCCAAGGGGGGGAACACTGAAGCTTTCTTT. As protein: CASRSKGGNTEAFF. The V gene is TRBV12-3 or TRBV12-4, the J gene TRBJ1-1; D is possibly TRBD1 (6 bases). The CDR3 length is 14 residues. Trimming removed 6 bases from V and 1 base from J, with 12 bases in between.

CDR3 DNA: TGTGCCAGCAGCACTTCGGGACTAGCGGGGGCAGATACGCAGTATTTT. Its translation: CASSTSGLAGADTQYF. The chain couples TRBV7-9 to TRBJ2-3; 14 nucleotides match TRBD2. Germline V lookup: CDR1 SEHNR, CDR2 FQNEAQ (reference sequence). With 5 bases clipped from V and 4 bases from J, the junction kept 5 bases outside the gene matches. The CDR3 contains 16 residues.